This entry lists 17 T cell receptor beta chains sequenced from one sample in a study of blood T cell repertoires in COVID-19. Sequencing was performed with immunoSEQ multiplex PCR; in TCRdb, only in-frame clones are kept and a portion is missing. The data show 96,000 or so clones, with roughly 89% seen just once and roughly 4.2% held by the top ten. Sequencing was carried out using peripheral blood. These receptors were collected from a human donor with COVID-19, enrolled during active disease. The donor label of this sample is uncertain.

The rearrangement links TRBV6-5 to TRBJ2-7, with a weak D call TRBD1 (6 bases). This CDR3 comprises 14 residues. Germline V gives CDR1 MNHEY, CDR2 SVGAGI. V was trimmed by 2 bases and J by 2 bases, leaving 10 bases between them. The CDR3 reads CASSYGTPTYEQYF. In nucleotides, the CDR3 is TGTGCCAGCAGTTACGGGACACCTACCTACGAGCAGTACTTC.

The CDR3 DNA sequence: TGTGCCAGCAGCCCCAGAGGTGCGGGGGGGCTGGAGACCCAGTACTTC. Its protein product is CASSPRGAGGLETQYF. This chain joins TRBV7-9 and TRBJ2-5; 9 bases agree with TRBD2. This CDR3 spans 16 amino acids. The trim removed 5 bases at V and 5 bases at J, leaving 12 bases unmatched. Germline lookup yields CDR1 SEHNR and CDR2 FQNEAQ (reference sequence).

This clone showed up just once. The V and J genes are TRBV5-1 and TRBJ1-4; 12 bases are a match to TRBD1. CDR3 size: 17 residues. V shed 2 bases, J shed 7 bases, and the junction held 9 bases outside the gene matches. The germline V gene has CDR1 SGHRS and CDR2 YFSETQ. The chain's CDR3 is CASSFVEGTGGSEKLFF. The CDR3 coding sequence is TGCGCCAGCAGCTTTGTCGAGGGGACAGGGGGCAGTGAAAAACTGTTTTTT.

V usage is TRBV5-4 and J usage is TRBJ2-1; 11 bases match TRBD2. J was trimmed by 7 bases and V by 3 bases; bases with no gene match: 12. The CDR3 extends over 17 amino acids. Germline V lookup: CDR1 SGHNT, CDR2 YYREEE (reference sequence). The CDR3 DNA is TGTGCCAGCAGCTGGGGCGGGCCTAGCGGGGGGTGGAATGAGCAGTTCTTC. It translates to CASSWGGPSGGWNEQFF.

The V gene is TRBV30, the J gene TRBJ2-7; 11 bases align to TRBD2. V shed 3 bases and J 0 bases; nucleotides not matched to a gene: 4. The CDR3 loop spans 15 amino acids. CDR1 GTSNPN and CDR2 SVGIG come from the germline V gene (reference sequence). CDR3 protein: CAWRRGLAVSYEQYF. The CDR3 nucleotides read TGTGCCTGGAGGCGGGGACTAGCGGTCTCCTACGAGCAGTACTTC.

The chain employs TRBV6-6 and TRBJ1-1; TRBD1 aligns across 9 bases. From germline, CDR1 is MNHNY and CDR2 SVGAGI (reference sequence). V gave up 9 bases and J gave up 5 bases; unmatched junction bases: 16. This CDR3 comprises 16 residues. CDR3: CASKGGQGSWRTEAFF. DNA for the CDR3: TGTGCCAGTAAAGGAGGACAGGGGAGTTGGAGGACTGAAGCTTTCTTT.

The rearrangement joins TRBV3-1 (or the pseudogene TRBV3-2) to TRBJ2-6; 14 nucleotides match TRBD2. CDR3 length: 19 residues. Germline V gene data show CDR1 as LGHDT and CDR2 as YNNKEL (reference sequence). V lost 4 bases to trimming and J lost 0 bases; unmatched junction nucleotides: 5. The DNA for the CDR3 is TGTGCCAGCAGCCCCCGGACTAGCGGGGGGTTCTCTGGGGCCAACGTCCTGACTTTC. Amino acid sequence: CASSPRTSGGFSGANVLTF.

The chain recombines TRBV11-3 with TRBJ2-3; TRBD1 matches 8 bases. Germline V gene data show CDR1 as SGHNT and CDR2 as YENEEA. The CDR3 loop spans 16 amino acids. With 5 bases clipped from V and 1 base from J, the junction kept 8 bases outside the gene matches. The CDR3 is CASSTDRDGRTDTQYF. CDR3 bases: TGTGCCAGCAGCACGGACAGGGATGGGCGCACAGATACGCAGTATTTT.

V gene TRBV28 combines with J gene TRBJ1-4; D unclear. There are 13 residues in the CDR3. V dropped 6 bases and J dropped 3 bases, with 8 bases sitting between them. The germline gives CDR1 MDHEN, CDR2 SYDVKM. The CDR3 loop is CASRPGSNEKLFF. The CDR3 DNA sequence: TGTGCCAGCAGGCCGGGGTCTAATGAAAAACTGTTTTTT.

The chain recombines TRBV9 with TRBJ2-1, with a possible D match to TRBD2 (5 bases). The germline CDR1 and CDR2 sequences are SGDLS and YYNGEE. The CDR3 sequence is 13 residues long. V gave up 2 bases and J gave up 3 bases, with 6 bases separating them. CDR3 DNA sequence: TGTGCCAGCAGCGTGGGGAGCTACAATGAGCAGTTCTTC. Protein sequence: CASSVGSYNEQFF. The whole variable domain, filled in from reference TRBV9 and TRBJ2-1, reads DSGVTQTPKHLITATGQRVTLRCSPRSGDLSVYWYQQSLDQGLQFLIQYYNGEERAKGNILERFSAQQFPDLHSELNLSSLELGDSALYFCASSVGSYNEQFFGPGTRLTVL.

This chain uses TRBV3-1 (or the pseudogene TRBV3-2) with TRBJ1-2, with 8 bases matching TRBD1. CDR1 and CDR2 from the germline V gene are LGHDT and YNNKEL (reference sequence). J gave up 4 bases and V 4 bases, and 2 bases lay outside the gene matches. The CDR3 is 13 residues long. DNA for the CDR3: TGTGCCAGCAGCCGCGGACAGGGCTATGGCTACACCTTC. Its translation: CASSRGQGYGYTF.

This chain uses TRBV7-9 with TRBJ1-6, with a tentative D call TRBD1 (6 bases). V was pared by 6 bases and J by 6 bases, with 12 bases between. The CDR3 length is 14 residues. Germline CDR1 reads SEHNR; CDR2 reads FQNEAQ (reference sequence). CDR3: CASSQDSINSPLHF. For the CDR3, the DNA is TGTGCCAGCAGTCAGGACAGTATTAATTCACCCCTCCACTTT.

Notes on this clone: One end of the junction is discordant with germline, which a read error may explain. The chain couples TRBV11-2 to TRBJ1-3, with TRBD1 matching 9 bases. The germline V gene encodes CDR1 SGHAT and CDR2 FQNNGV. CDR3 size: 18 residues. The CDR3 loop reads CASSPNAGTGTRGDTIYF. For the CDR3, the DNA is TGTGCCAGCAGCCCGAACGCCGGGACAGGGACCCGTGGAGACACCATATATTTT.

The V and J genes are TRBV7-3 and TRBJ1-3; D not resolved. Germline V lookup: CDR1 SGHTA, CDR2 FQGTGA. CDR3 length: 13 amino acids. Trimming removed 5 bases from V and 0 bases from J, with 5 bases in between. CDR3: CASSVGSGNTIYF. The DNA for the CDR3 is TGTGCCAGCAGCGTCGGCTCTGGAAACACCATATATTTT.

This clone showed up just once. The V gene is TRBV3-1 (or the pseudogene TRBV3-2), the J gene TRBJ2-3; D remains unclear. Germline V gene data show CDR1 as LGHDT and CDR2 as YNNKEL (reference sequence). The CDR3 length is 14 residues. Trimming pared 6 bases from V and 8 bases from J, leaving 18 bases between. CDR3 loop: CASSFRPGPGTQYF. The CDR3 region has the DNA TGTGCCAGCAGTTTTAGACCCGGCCCGGGTACGCAGTATTTT.

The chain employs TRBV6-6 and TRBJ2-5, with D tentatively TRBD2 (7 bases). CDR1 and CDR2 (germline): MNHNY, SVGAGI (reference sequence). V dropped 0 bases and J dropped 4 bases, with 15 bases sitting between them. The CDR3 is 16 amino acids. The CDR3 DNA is TGTGCCAGCAGTTACTCGGGTCCGGGGGGCGGAGAGACCCAGTACTTC. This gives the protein CASSYSGPGGGETQYF.

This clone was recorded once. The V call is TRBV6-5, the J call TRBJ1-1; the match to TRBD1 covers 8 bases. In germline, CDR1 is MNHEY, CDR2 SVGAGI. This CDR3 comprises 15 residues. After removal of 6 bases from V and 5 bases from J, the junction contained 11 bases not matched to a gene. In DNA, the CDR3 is TGTGCCAGCAGACCCGCAGGGGGCGTGTGGACTGAAGCTTTCTTT. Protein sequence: CASRPAGGVWTEAFF.